The clone carrying this T cell receptor (beta chain) was observed a few times. A second PCR of roughly 6 to 12 cycles used a sample-barcoded 5' primer and a J-beta primer mix. A template-switch adaptor containing 12 random nucleotides labeled each cDNA molecule. Sequencing recovered at least 3 million CDR3-containing paired-end reads from each sample. Each CDR3 protein gets one entry after TCRdb re-called the 5' RACE reads with MiXCR. The sample lists hundreds of thousands of distinct CDR3 sequences; more than 45% were seen once. These data belong to a study of blood T cells in healthy people across ages. Per the germline V gene, CDR1 is MNHNS and CDR2 is SASEGT. V was trimmed by 6 bases and J by 4 bases, leaving 18 bases between them. There are 15 residues in the CDR3. Samples had at least 6.5 million PBMCs isolated from them.

V is TRBV6-1 and J is TRBJ1-2; D is possibly TRBD1 (5 bases). The TCR sequence derives from a man between 60 and 75 years old in good health. The sequencing input was blood. CDR3 in DNA: TGTGCCAGCAGGGCCGACAGTCCTGATTTCTATGGCTACACCTTC. Its protein is CASRADSPDFYGYTF.